This passage covers 24 T cell receptor beta chains from one sample sequenced in a study of beta chain features in type 1 diabetes. TCRB transcripts that were expressed got sequenced, as all of the isolated RNA had been reverse transcribed. The protocol was immunoSEQ multiplex PCR, while the TCRdb copy is restricted to in-frame clones and leaves out a portion. Of approximately 160,000 clones detected, less than 9.5% appear once; the ten largest clones hold about 2.5%. The specimen was central memory CD4+ T cells from blood. Every receptor here comes from a woman aged 18-29 years in good health.

This clone was seen more than once but under ten times. The chain recombines TRBV11-2 with TRBJ2-5, with a possible D match to TRBD1 (5 bases). Trimming left V 1 base short and J 0 bases short, with 9 bases between. Germline lookup yields CDR1 SGHAT and CDR2 FQNNGV. The CDR3 covers 15 residues. This chain's CDR3 is CASSLGGANQETQYF. The CDR3 nucleotides read TGTGCCAGCAGCTTAGGGGGCGCGAACCAAGAGACCCAGTACTTC.

This clone was counted between two and nine times. The chain recombines TRBV4-3 with TRBJ1-2; D perhaps matches TRBD1 (5 bases). Trimming removed 0 bases at V and 4 bases at J, with 9 bases between. Germline loops: CDR1 LGHNA, CDR2 YSLEER. The CDR3 is 14 amino acids. In nucleotides, the CDR3 is TGCGCCAGCAGCCAAGATGGCCAGGGCTATGGCTACACCTTC. It codes for CASSQDGQGYGYTF.

This clone was seen a few times. V is TRBV18 and J is TRBJ1-1; D uncertain. Germline lookup yields CDR1 KGHSH and CDR2 LQKENI. This CDR3 is 15 amino acids long. The V and J ends lost 2 bases and 5 bases respectively, with 15 bases between them. The chain's CDR3 is CASSPEALGGTEAFF. CDR3 nucleotides: TGTGCCAGCTCACCAGAGGCTCTCGGAGGGACTGAAGCTTTCTTT.

V gene TRBV7-6 combines with J gene TRBJ2-5; D gene uncertain. The V end lost 5 bases, the J end lost 5 bases, and 12 bases lay between the germline ends. Germline CDR1 SGHVS, CDR2 FNYEAQ. This CDR3 spans 13 amino acids. The CDR3 bases are TGTGCCAGCAGCCGACAAAAAGACGAGACCCAGTACTTC. It codes for CASSRQKDETQYF.

This chain uses TRBV28 with TRBJ2-1, with 8 bases matching TRBD1. There are 16 residues in the CDR3. The trim removed 4 bases at V and 9 bases at J, leaving 14 bases unmatched. Germline V CDR1 and CDR2: MDHEN, SYDVKM. CDR3 residues: CASSSPGQGARGEQFF. The DNA for the CDR3 is TGTGCCAGCAGTTCCCCCGGGCAGGGGGCGCGAGGTGAGCAGTTCTTC.

This clone occurred a few times. The V gene is TRBV2, the J gene TRBJ1-6; 7 bases map to TRBD1. The CDR3 is made up of 17 amino acids. Germline V gene data show CDR1 as SNHLY and CDR2 as FYNNEI. The ends lost 5 bases at V and 8 bases at J; junction bases unmatched: 15. The CDR3 region is CASSPFMDRPEDSPLHF. The CDR3 DNA reads TGTGCCAGCAGTCCTTTTATGGACAGGCCGGAGGATTCACCCCTCCACTTT.

The V call is TRBV25-1, the J call TRBJ2-2, with TRBD1 matching over 9 bases. V gave up 7 bases and J gave up 6 bases; unmatched junction bases: 6. This CDR3 spans 14 amino acids. The germline CDR1 and CDR2 sequences are MGHDK and SYGVNS. The DNA for the CDR3 is TGTGCCAGCACTACAGGGGGCGCCTCCGGGGAGCTGTTTTTT. Protein sequence: CASTTGGASGELFF.

This clone was detected a few times. CDR3: CASSPISLAGDEQFF. CDR3 bases: TGTGCCAGCAGCCCGATCTCACTAGCGGGGGATGAGCAGTTCTTC. This chain connects TRBV9 to TRBJ2-1; 11 nucleotides line up with TRBD2. The CDR3 totals 15 residues. V trimming: 4 bases; J trimming: 8 bases; junction bases outside the gene matches: 8. Germline lookup yields CDR1 SGDLS and CDR2 YYNGEE.

This rearrangement joins TRBV7-9 to TRBJ2-3; 11 bases line up with TRBD1. CDR1 is SEHNR and CDR2 is FQNEAQ in the germline V gene (reference sequence). The CDR3 loop spans 16 amino acids. Trimming cost V 4 bases and J 0 bases; bases outside gene matches: 3. The DNA for the CDR3 is TGTGCCAGCAGCTCCGGGACAGGGGGAAGCACAGATACGCAGTATTTT. Amino acids: CASSSGTGGSTDTQYF.

The CDR3 DNA follows: TGCGCCAGCAGTTTTGGTGGAGGTCCTGAGCAGTTCTTC. Translation gives CASSFGGGPEQFF. The chain uses TRBV5-1 and TRBJ2-1; TRBD2 might be the D (5 bases). CDR3 length: 13 residues. Germline V gene lookup returns CDR1 SGHRS and CDR2 YFSETQ. V lost 5 bases and J lost 9, with 15 bases in between.

This clone showed up many times. The V gene is TRBV6-5, the J gene TRBJ2-5; 8 nucleotides agree with TRBD1. V trimming: 6 bases; J trimming: 5 bases; junction bases outside the gene matches: 5. The CDR3 is 13 amino acids. CDR1 MNHEY and CDR2 SVGAGI come from the germline V gene. The CDR3 region has the DNA TGTGCCAGCAGCCGGACAGGGAAGGAGACCCAGTACTTC. Translation gives CASSRTGKETQYF.

A few counts support this clone. The genes are TRBV7-9 and TRBJ2-7, with D possibly matching TRBD2 (5 bases). Germline CDR1 and CDR2: SEHNR and FQNEAQ (reference sequence). This CDR3 region has 16 residues. V dropped 5 bases and J dropped 0 bases, with 17 bases sitting between them. The CDR3 loop reads CASSKPPGTVSYEQYF. The CDR3 DNA sequence: TGTGCCAGCAGCAAACCCCCGGGAACTGTCTCCTACGAGCAGTACTTC.

This chain joins TRBV5-1 and TRBJ2-5, with TRBD1 matching 10 bases. This CDR3 is 16 amino acids long. CDR1 SGHRS and CDR2 YFSETQ come from the germline V gene. Unmatched junction bases numbered 3, after V lost 0 bases and J lost 1 base. In nucleotides, the CDR3 is TGCGCCAGCAGCTTGGGGGGACAGGGGAGCCAAGAGACCCAGTACTTC. Its translation is CASSLGGQGSQETQYF.

This chain uses TRBV4-1 with TRBJ2-3, with 10 bases matching TRBD2. The J segment lost 3 bases and the V segment lost 5 bases, leaving 2 bases of the junction unmatched. Looked up from germline, CDR1 is MGHRA and CDR2 is YSYEKL. The CDR3 extends over 14 amino acids. The CDR3 region has the DNA TGCGCCAGCAGCTCACTAGCGGGGACAGATACGCAGTATTTT. It is translated as CASSSLAGTDTQYF.

The chain recombines TRBV7-9 with TRBJ1-6; D not certain. CDR1 is SEHNR and CDR2 is FQNEAQ in the germline V gene (reference sequence). With 5 bases removed from V and 7 bases from J, the gap between germline ends came to 18 bases. This CDR3 is built from 16 residues. CDR3 DNA: TGTGCCAGCAGCCACCAGATAGGACTCCTAAATTCACCCCTCCACTTT. Amino acid sequence: CASSHQIGLLNSPLHF. The full variable domain, in which reference TRBV7-9 and TRBJ1-6 provide the parts outside the CDR3, is DTGVSQNPRHKITKRGQNVTFRCDPISEHNRLYWYRQTLGQGPEFLTYFQNEAQLEKSRLLSDRFSAERPKGSFSTLEIQRTEQGDSAMYLCASSHQIGLLNSPLHFGNGTRLTVT.

The chain is built from TRBV11-2 and TRBJ1-4, with D unclear. With 2 bases removed from V and 7 bases from J, the gap between germline ends came to 14 bases. CDR3 length: 15 amino acids. CDR1 is SGHAT, CDR2 FQNNGV, per germline. This CDR3 reads CASSLPFRRGEKLFF. The CDR3 DNA reads as TGTGCCAGCAGCTTACCGTTTCGACGGGGTGAAAAACTGTTTTTT.

The J gene is TRBJ2-5, the V gene TRBV27, with a weak D call TRBD1 (6 bases). V gave up 8 bases and J gave up 4 bases, with 17 bases separating them. CDR1 and CDR2 (germline): MNHEY, SMNVEV (reference sequence). The CDR3 extends over 14 amino acids. CDR3 sequence (DNA): TGTGCCAGCCGCTCCCCAGGGGTAGCAGAGACCCAGTACTTC. The encoded protein is CASRSPGVAETQYF.

This clone came up a few times. Other DNA sequences in this sample translate to the same CDR3. CDR3 residues: CASSPDSYSNQPQHF. The CDR3 DNA is TGTGCCAGCTCACCGGACAGTTATAGCAATCAGCCCCAGCATTTT. The chain joins TRBV18 to TRBJ1-5; a possible D gene is TRBD1 (6 bases). V lost 3 bases to trimming and J lost 0 bases, with 9 bases between them. The CDR3 is 15 residues long. Per the germline V gene, CDR1 is KGHSH and CDR2 is LQKENI.

This clone has a handful of counts. The chain combines TRBV4-2 with TRBJ1-1, with D uncertain. This CDR3 contains 15 residues. Germline CDR1 reads LGHNA; CDR2 reads YNFKEQ. Trimming removed 5 bases at V and 0 bases at J, with 13 bases between. Written as DNA, the CDR3 is TGTGCCAGCAGCTCGGTCGGGATCTTGAACACTGAAGCTTTCTTT. Its translation is CASSSVGILNTEAFF.

A few counts support this clone. V usage is TRBV18 and J usage is TRBJ2-7; TRBD1 matches 11 bases. Unmatched junction bases numbered 4, after V lost 4 bases and J lost 2 bases. The CDR3 has 15 amino acids. CDR1 and CDR2 (germline): KGHSH, LQKENI. The CDR3 is CASSQGQGETYEQYF. Here the CDR3 DNA reads TGTGCCAGCTCACAGGGACAGGGGGAGACCTACGAGCAGTACTTC. The entire variable domain, with the rest obtained from reference TRBV18 and TRBJ2-7, is as follows: NAGVMQNPRHLVRRRGQEARLRCSPMKGHSHVYWYRQLPEEGLKFMVYLQKENIIDESGMPKERFSAEFPKEGPSILRIQQVVRGDSAAYFCASSQGQGETYEQYFGPGTRLTVT.

This chain connects TRBV7-2 to TRBJ2-1; 9 bases line up with TRBD1. With V trimmed by 8 bases and J by 3 bases, 8 bases remained unmatched. The CDR3 has 15 residues. Germline CDR1 SGHTA, CDR2 FQGNSA. For the CDR3, the DNA is TGTGCCAGCCAACCAGGACAGGGGAACTACAATGAGCAGTTCTTC. Translating gives CASQPGQGNYNEQFF.

The chain couples TRBV30 to TRBJ1-2; D gene uncertain. Germline V gene lookup returns CDR1 GTSNPN and CDR2 SVGIG (reference sequence). V was shortened by 1 base and J by 2 bases, with 5 bases between the two germline ends. The CDR3 is made up of 12 amino acids. CDR3 sequence (DNA): TGTGCCTGGAGTGCGGGGAACTATGGCTACACCTTC. Its translation: CAWSAGNYGYTF.

A few counts support this clone. CDR3 in amino acids: CSVEATGSADTQYF. The DNA for the CDR3 is TGCAGCGTTGAAGCGACCGGGAGTGCAGATACGCAGTATTTT. The chain employs TRBV29-1 and TRBJ2-3; tentative D call: TRBD2 (6 bases). Trimming left V 1 base short and J 4 bases short, with 12 bases between. Germline V lookup: CDR1 SQVTM, CDR2 ANQGSEA. The CDR3 totals 14 residues.

This clone appeared a few times. This chain links TRBV7-8 with TRBJ2-7; 9 bases are shared with TRBD2. Germline-derived CDR1 and CDR2 are SGHVS and FQNEAQ. V lost 2 bases to trimming and J lost 3 bases; unmatched junction nucleotides: 8. This CDR3 is 16 amino acids long. In DNA form, the CDR3 reads TGTGCCAGCAGCTTACGGGGGACTAGCAGAAACTACGAGCAGTACTTC. This encodes CASSLRGTSRNYEQYF.